This note documents a single TCR beta chain sequence. Its matching antigen is unknown. V was cut by 5 bases and J by 3 bases, with 18 bases left in between. The germline V gene encodes CDR1 SGHRS and CDR2 YFSETQ. The CDR3 has 16 residues. The data originate from a study of T cell responses to AZD1222 COVID-19 vaccine. Whole-study results and caveats: Clonal diversity was possibly underestimated, and the donors were mostly white British, with more females. Epitopes outside B.1.351 and B.1.1.7 mutated regions reportedly drew nearly half of spike TCRs. Two AZD1222 doses significantly raised spike-specific TCR breadth and depth over controls. All repertoire sampling was performed exclusively after the peak T cell response.

TCRdb keeps only in-frame clones here, not all; method: immunoSEQ multiplex PCR. This table has 65,000 to 80,000 clones, about 88% appearing once. This TCR derives from an adult who received the MenACWY meningococcal vaccine as a control. The sequences come from peripheral blood, collected 28 days after the second dose of the MenACWY control vaccine. This chain links TRBV5-1 with TRBJ2-1; D ambiguous. CDR3 in amino acids: CASRFRAENFYNEQFF. The CDR3 DNA reads TGCGCCAGCAGATTCCGGGCCGAAAATTTCTACAATGAGCAGTTCTTC.